These 5 T cell receptor beta chains came from one sample sequenced in a study of blood T cells in healthy people across ages. Together with a sample-barcoded 5' primer, a J-beta primer mix was included in a second PCR lasting about 7 to 12 cycles. TCRdb independently ran MiXCR on the 5' RACE reads; one entry per CDR3 protein. This table holds 1,500,000 or so distinct CDR3 sequences, approximately 59% found once. What was sequenced was blood. The receptors come from a man between 18 and 35 years old in good health.

This clonotype was detected many times. The V gene is TRBV12-3 or TRBV12-4, the J gene TRBJ2-7, with TRBD1 matching over 10 bases. Trimming at V came to 3 bases and at J to 6 bases, leaving 5 bases not matched to a gene. The CDR3 is 14 amino acids. The CDR3 loop is CASSLGTGVGEQYF. The CDR3 DNA sequence: TGTGCCAGCAGTTTGGGGACAGGGGTTGGCGAGCAGTACTTC.

The chain couples TRBV3-1 to TRBJ2-5; D is possibly TRBD2 (5 bases). This CDR3 spans 16 amino acids. V lost 2 bases, J lost 2 bases, and 15 bases lay in between. Germline values: CDR1 LGHDT, CDR2 YNNKEL (reference sequence). The DNA of the CDR3 is TGTGCCAGCAGCCAACCTAATTACCGGGATCAAGAGACCCAGTACTTC. Translating it yields CASSQPNYRDQETQYF.

V usage is TRBV6-5 and J usage is TRBJ2-7, with D tentatively TRBD1 (6 bases). The CDR3 has 19 amino acids. Trimming shortened V by 2 bases and J by 0 bases, and 23 bases separated the two germline ends. Germline V gene sequence: CDR1 MNHEY, CDR2 SVGAGI. CDR3 sequence: CASSYTRTVVRQSSYEQYF. The CDR3 coding sequence is TGTGCCAGCAGTTACACCCGGACAGTAGTACGACAAAGCTCCTACGAGCAGTACTTC.

This clonotype is a singleton in its sample. This chain links TRBV12-3 or TRBV12-4 with TRBJ1-2; D call uncertain. V lost 5 bases and J 5 bases, leaving 15 bases between the germline ends. The CDR3 is 14 amino acids. This CDR3 is CASSPPTDTYGYTF. DNA of the CDR3: TGTGCCAGCAGTCCGCCTACAGACACTTATGGCTACACCTTC.

CDR3 region: CASSPREVTWGHSPLHF. The DNA of the CDR3 is TGTGCCAGCAGCCCCAGAGAGGTGACCTGGGGGCATTCACCCCTCCACTTT. The rearrangement links TRBV6-2 or TRBV6-3 to TRBJ1-6; perhaps TRBD1 as D (6 bases). Germline V CDR1 and CDR2: MNHEY, SVGEGT. Trimming took off 6 bases at V and 8 bases at J, with 23 bases between the two ends. This CDR3 has 17 amino acids.